The clone carrying this TCR beta chain was recorded many times. Per germline, CDR1 DFQATT and CDR2 SNEGSKA (reference sequence). This CDR3 comprises 12 residues. Trimming cost V 5 bases and J 12 bases, with 17 bases left between them. TCRdb reprocessed the RT-PCR reads with MiXCR, giving one entry per CDR3 protein. The repertoire holds about 700,000 distinct CDR3 sequences, with 12% to 15% as singletons. Sample: memory CD4+ T cells from blood. This chain joins TRBV20-1 and TRBJ2-1; D possibly corresponds to TRBD2 (5 bases). This sequence originates from a female donor in good health, serving as a healthy control. The CDR3 spells CSAPDRSGWQFF. For the CDR3, the DNA is TGCAGTGCTCCGGATCGGAGCGGCTGGCAGTTCTTC.